The source of this TCR beta chain is a study of blood T cell repertoires in COVID-19 (TCRdb year 2020). Concerning the study at large: The collaborator samples originated in the United States, Italy and Spain and spanned the acute and convalescent phases of COVID-19. Where HLA class I and class II types were available, the types were taken from metadata supplied by the sample provider, not from assay-based typing. The prospective study material was composed of cDNA or gDNA derived from T cells, B-cell-depleted T cells, or PBMCs. Nearly every sample came with metadata listing a de-identified subject ID, COVID-19 status, age in years and sex. Deeply sampled blood TCRbeta repertoires from subjects exposed to, actively infected with, or recovered from COVID-19 were included in the dataset. The repertoires were released in a freely available public database intended as a resource for research on the immune response to SARS-CoV-2. The samples were drawn from two sources: the first 160 participants of the ongoing ImmuneRACE study, and 1,000 to 1,500 subjects contributed by 6 global collaborators. General study outcomes and caveats: The amount of clinical and demographic metadata varied by source and participant and was provided uncurated.

A second Seattle source provided samples from volunteer blood donors who had recovered from COVID-19. The collaborating institutions used their own protocols to collect whole blood in K2EDTA tubes. Collaborator samples were shipped for TCRbeta analysis as frozen whole blood, isolated PBMCs, or DNA extracted from either sample type. A word on this clone: No cognate antigen has been identified for it. No base quality information exists; no much larger clone differs at one position.

From the germline V gene (reference sequence), CDR1 is SGHNT and CDR2 is YYREEE. V loses 4 bases of germline sequence and J loses 5 bases, and the interval between the two ends is 12 bases. Its CDR3 holds 14 amino acids, cysteine through phenylalanine. The entry retains the CDR3 DNA only, 42 bases that are in frame from base 1. TCRbeta CDR3 regions were amplified from genomic DNA by means of the immunoSEQ Assay, a bias-controlled multiplex PCR. For the original study's pipeline: The number of nucleated cells in each sample was estimated from the amplification of reference gene primers within the assay. Sequence reads were collapsed and filtered to measure the absolute abundance of every unique TCRbeta CDR3 rearrangement. For each sample, productive Simpson clonality was calculated by taking the square root of Simpson's diversity index across productive rearrangements. This immuneACCESS table, as held by TCRdb, lists in-frame sequences with V and J called but not all clones. Of the missing ones, under half trace to an unresolved V gene in checked studies; the others have no known cause. V and J calls and clone size follow that table, whereas D and trimming were derived from the DNA. Recorded for this sample are roughly 340,000 clones; about 90% of them occurred a single time. Together, the top ten hold less than 3.5% of the sample.

This sequence uses TRBV5-4 and TRBJ1-4; the D gene is perhaps TRBD1, from 6 matching bases. The sequence was obtained from a woman under 30 who had recovered from COVID-19. The sample comprised peripheral blood. The CDR3 region: CASSPGTRNEKLFF. The sequenced DNA: TGTGCCAGCAGCCCCGGGACAAGAAATGAAAAACTGTTTTTT.